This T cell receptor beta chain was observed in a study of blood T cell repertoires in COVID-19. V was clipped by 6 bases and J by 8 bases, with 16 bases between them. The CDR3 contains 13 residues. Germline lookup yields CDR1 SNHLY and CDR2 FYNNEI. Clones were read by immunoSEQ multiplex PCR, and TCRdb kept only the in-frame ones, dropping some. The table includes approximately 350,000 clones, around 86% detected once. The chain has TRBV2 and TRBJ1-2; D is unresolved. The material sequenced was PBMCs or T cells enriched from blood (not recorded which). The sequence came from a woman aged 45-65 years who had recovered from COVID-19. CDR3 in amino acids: CASSQTLSAGYTF. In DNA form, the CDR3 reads TGTGCCAGCAGCCAGACTCTCTCAGCGGGCTACACCTTC.